Listed here are 30 T cell receptor beta chains from one sample, sequenced in a study of blood T cell repertoires in COVID-19. TCRdb's table, derived via immunoSEQ multiplex PCR, lists solely in-frame clones and lacks some. This sample has about 300,000 clones, with 70% to 90% found just once. The specimen sequenced was PBMCs or T cells enriched from blood (not recorded which). All receptors come from a young man who had recovered from COVID-19.

The gene calls are TRBV6-6 and TRBJ2-7; unclear D gene. CDR3 length equals 12 residues. Germline V gene lookup returns CDR1 MNHNY and CDR2 SVGAGI (reference sequence). Trimming stripped 6 bases from V and 1 base from J, with 7 bases between. Here the CDR3 reads CASRTRSYEQYF. For the CDR3, the DNA is TGTGCCAGCAGGACGAGGTCCTACGAGCAGTACTTC.

V gene TRBV2 combines with J gene TRBJ2-3; TRBD2 matches 13 bases. Germline loops: CDR1 SNHLY, CDR2 FYNNEI. The CDR3 extends over 15 amino acids. With V trimmed by 7 bases and J by 4 bases, 5 bases remained unmatched. The CDR3 coding sequence is TGTGCCAGCATGGGGACTAGCGGGGCCCCAGATACGCAGTATTTT. This gives the protein CASMGTSGAPDTQYF.

The V call is TRBV7-8, the J call TRBJ1-6; 8 positions agree with TRBD1. The germline gives CDR1 SGHVS, CDR2 FQNEAQ. Unmatched junction bases numbered 7, after V lost 5 bases and J lost 4 bases. This CDR3 comprises 16 residues. This CDR3 is CASSNLQGEYNSPLHF. Written as DNA, the CDR3 is TGTGCCAGCAGCAATCTACAGGGGGAATATAATTCACCCCTCCACTTT.

This chain joins TRBV7-9 and TRBJ2-7; 9 nucleotides agree with TRBD1. The CDR3 consists of 14 residues. CDR1 SEHNR and CDR2 FQNEAQ come from the germline V gene (reference sequence). Trimming took 5 bases from V and 5 from J; bases not matched to a gene: 7. The CDR3 coding sequence is TGTGCCAGCAGCCATCGGGACAGGGCCCACGAGCAGTACTTC. Translating it yields CASSHRDRAHEQYF.

The rearrangement joins TRBV12-3 or TRBV12-4 to TRBJ1-1, with 8 bases fitting TRBD1. V shed 6 bases and J 3 bases; nucleotides not matched to a gene: 3. The CDR3 totals 13 residues. This CDR3 is CASRGQADTEAFF. Written as DNA, the CDR3 is TGTGCCAGCAGGGGACAGGCAGACACTGAAGCTTTCTTT.

This chain connects TRBV12-1 to TRBJ2-1; TRBD2 was called by the table and not checked on the DNA. TRBV12-1 counts as a pseudogene. The CDR3 consists of 20 residues. The CDR3: CASSFERLAGVMKSYNEQFF. CDR3 coding DNA: TGTGCCAGCAGCTTTGAGAGGCTAGCGGGGGTCATGAAGTCCTACAATGAGCAGTTCTTC.

The V and J genes are TRBV9 and TRBJ2-2; TRBD2 matches 8 bases. The CDR3 consists of 18 residues. The germline CDR1 and CDR2 sequences are SGDLS and YYNGEE. V dropped 0 bases and J dropped 1; count of bases not matched to a gene: 8. This chain's CDR3 is CASSVVVAAGGNTGELFF. The DNA for the CDR3 is TGTGCCAGCAGCGTAGTCGTCGCGGCGGGGGGGAACACCGGGGAGCTGTTTTTT.

This clone occurred once. The V call is TRBV27, the J call TRBJ1-2; 8 nucleotides align to TRBD1. Germline V CDR1 and CDR2: MNHEY, SMNVEV (reference sequence). The CDR3 runs to 14 residues. V was pared by 5 bases and J by 2 bases, with 4 bases of the junction left unmatched. Here the CDR3 DNA reads TGTGCCAGCAGTCCCGGACAGGGAAACTATGGCTACACCTTC. The encoded protein is CASSPGQGNYGYTF.

The chain couples TRBV7-9 to TRBJ1-3; D remains unclear. Germline V gene data show CDR1 as SEHNR and CDR2 as FQNEAQ (reference sequence). CDR3 length equals 12 residues. The V gene lost 5 bases and the J gene lost 2 bases, with 4 bases spanning the gap. The CDR3 DNA sequence: TGTGCCAGCAGCGTCACTGGAAACACCATATATTTT. It specifies CASSVTGNTIYF.

CDR3 sequence: CASRAGTMNTEAFF. In DNA, the CDR3 is TGCGCCAGCAGGGCCGGGACAATGAACACTGAAGCTTTCTTT. The rearrangement uses TRBV5-1 and TRBJ1-1, with D possibly matching TRBD1 (6 bases). Per germline, CDR1 SGHRS and CDR2 YFSETQ. Trimming removed 5 bases from V and 0 bases from J, with 11 bases in between. The CDR3 is 14 residues long.

The chain joins TRBV7-2 to TRBJ1-4, with a possible D match to TRBD1 (5 bases). The CDR3 consists of 14 residues. Between the trimmed V and J ends, which lost 1 base and 10 bases, there was a span of 13 bases. Germline V gene data show CDR1 as SGHTA and CDR2 as FQGNSA. The CDR3 region is CASSLGPRGGKLFF. CDR3 bases: TGTGCCAGCAGCTTAGGTCCCCGGGGGGGAAAACTGTTTTTT.

The rearrangement links TRBV7-6 to TRBJ2-7; D not certain. Germline CDR1 and CDR2: SGHVS and FNYEAQ. Trimming took off 5 bases at V and 3 bases at J, with 14 bases between the two ends. The CDR3 runs to 14 residues. The CDR3 protein is CASSLSGVLYEQYF. CDR3 DNA sequence: TGTGCCAGCAGCCTGAGTGGAGTACTCTACGAGCAGTACTTC.

V usage is TRBV7-8 and J usage is TRBJ1-2; D might be TRBD1 (6 bases). CDR1 and CDR2 from the germline V gene are SGHVS and FQNEAQ. Deletions cut 6 bases from V and 4 bases from J, with 21 bases between. This CDR3 spans 16 amino acids. The CDR3 nucleotides are TGTGCCAGCAGTAAGGCAGGGGCGAATACCTTCTATGGCTACACCTTC. Translated: CASSKAGANTFYGYTF.

This clone was counted a few times. This chain links TRBV7-9 with TRBJ1-1, with a possible D match to TRBD1 (6 bases). The CDR3 sequence is 15 residues long. Trimming left V 5 bases short and J 5 bases short, with 18 bases between. CDR1 is SEHNR and CDR2 is FQNEAQ in the germline V gene (reference sequence). The CDR3 DNA sequence: TGTGCCAGCAGCCCGCCACAGGGAAAGGGGACTGAAGCTTTCTTT. Translating gives CASSPPQGKGTEAFF.

This chain connects TRBV30 to TRBJ2-5, with D possibly being TRBD1 (6 bases). The CDR3 extends over 14 amino acids. The germline V gene has CDR1 GTSNPN and CDR2 SVGIG (reference sequence). V lost 0 bases and J 3 bases, leaving 11 bases between the germline ends. CDR3 nucleotide sequence: TGTGCCTGGAGTGTAGGGGGTGGTAAAGAGACCCAGTACTTC. It codes for CAWSVGGGKETQYF.

This clone was recorded once. The gene calls are TRBV6-5 and TRBJ1-2; 8 nucleotides align to TRBD1. Germline V CDR1 and CDR2: MNHEY, SVGAGI. The CDR3 runs 13 residues. After removal of 4 bases from V and 6 bases from J, the junction contained 4 bases not matched to a gene. The CDR3 region is CASSSLQGDGYTF. The CDR3 DNA follows: TGTGCCAGCAGTTCTCTACAGGGGGATGGCTACACCTTC.

This chain links TRBV14 with TRBJ1-4; no firm D call. The germline gives CDR1 SGHDN, CDR2 FVKESK. V lost 1 base and J 8 bases, leaving 5 bases between the germline ends. There are 12 residues in the CDR3. The CDR3 spells CASSQGREKLFF. The CDR3 DNA is TGTGCCAGCAGCCAAGGGAGGGAAAAACTGTTTTTT.

The chain recombines TRBV18 with TRBJ2-2; D is possibly TRBD1 (5 bases). Germline CDR1 KGHSH, CDR2 LQKENI. This CDR3 has 15 amino acids. V was cut by 0 bases and J by 3 bases, with 8 bases left in between. CDR3 in DNA: TGTGCCAGCTCACCACCGACAGCAGACACCGGGGAGCTGTTTTTT. Protein sequence: CASSPPTADTGELFF.

The chain recombines TRBV29-1 with TRBJ1-1, with 9 bases aligning to TRBD1. V dropped 4 bases and J dropped 0; count of bases not matched to a gene: 12. This CDR3 is 17 amino acids long. The germline gives CDR1 SQVTM, CDR2 ANQGSEA. The CDR3 here is CSVAVRQGVGVNTEAFF. CDR3 bases: TGCAGCGTTGCTGTAAGACAGGGGGTCGGGGTGAACACTGAAGCTTTCTTT.

This clone was observed a single time. The chain combines TRBV12-3 or TRBV12-4 with TRBJ1-4; TRBD1 is a possible D gene (5 bases). The V end was cut by 6 bases, the J end by 7 bases, with 12 bases between. This CDR3 contains 13 residues. CDR3 nucleotide sequence: TGTGCCAGCAGCCCGGGGGGGGTTGAAAAACTGTTTTTT. Its protein is CASSPGGVEKLFF.

The chain combines TRBV18 with TRBJ1-1; possible D gene TRBD1, 5 bases. V was clipped by 3 bases and J by 4 bases, with 18 bases between them. Germline CDR1 reads KGHSH; CDR2 reads LQKENI. The CDR3 contains 16 residues. The CDR3 DNA reads TGTGCCAGCTCACCGGGACTTTTCACCCGTGGCACTGAAGCTTTCTTT. This sequence encodes CASSPGLFTRGTEAFF.

V gene TRBV7-2 combines with J gene TRBJ2-7; 9 bases match TRBD2. The CDR3 runs to 15 residues. V gave up 0 bases and J gave up 4 bases; unmatched junction bases: 4. Germline V gives CDR1 SGHTA, CDR2 FQGNSA. CDR3 bases: TGTGCCAGCAGCTTAGCAGGGACTAGCCGTTACGAGCAGTACTTC. Its translation: CASSLAGTSRYEQYF.

The gene calls are TRBV9 and TRBJ1-1; D might be TRBD1 (5 bases). This CDR3 has 15 amino acids. V was clipped by 0 bases and J by 4 bases, with 13 bases between them. In germline, CDR1 is SGDLS, CDR2 YYNGEE. DNA for the CDR3: TGTGCCAGCAGCGTAGACCCAGTAAGGGGCACTGAAGCTTTCTTT. Residues: CASSVDPVRGTEAFF.

About this clone itself: The sample has other DNA sequences that encode this CDR3 too. The chain combines TRBV24-1 with TRBJ2-1; TRBD2 might be the D (5 bases). Deletions cut 9 bases from V and 0 bases from J, with 11 bases between. There are 14 residues in the CDR3. Germline CDR1 and CDR2: KGHDR and SFDVKD. The CDR3 here is CATASGSSYNEQFF. In nucleotides, the CDR3 is TGTGCCACCGCCTCGGGGAGCTCCTACAATGAGCAGTTCTTC.

This chain connects TRBV4-1 to TRBJ1-4, with D perhaps TRBD1 (5 bases). Trimming took off 4 bases at V and 5 bases at J, with 17 bases between the two ends. The CDR3 runs 16 residues. Germline V lookup: CDR1 MGHRA, CDR2 YSYEKL. This chain's CDR3 is CASSRGGGTVNEKLFF. CDR3 sequence (DNA): TGCGCCAGCAGCCGAGGCGGCGGGACTGTGAATGAAAAACTGTTTTTT.

In DNA, the CDR3 is TGTGCCAGCACTTTTAAACTGTCGGAGACCCAGTACTTC. The encoded protein is CASTFKLSETQYF. V usage is TRBV2 and J usage is TRBJ2-5; D is unclear. The CDR3 loop spans 13 amino acids. Trimming stripped 7 bases from V and 5 bases from J, with 14 bases between. Germline V CDR1 and CDR2: SNHLY, FYNNEI.

This clone came up a few times. The chain employs TRBV4-2 and TRBJ1-1; D unclear. The CDR3 contains 16 residues. Germline V gene lookup returns CDR1 LGHNA and CDR2 YNFKEQ. Trimming stripped 0 bases from V and 5 bases from J, with 16 bases between. This CDR3 is CASSQDYDTPGTEAFF. As DNA, the CDR3 is TGTGCCAGCAGCCAAGATTACGACACCCCGGGGACTGAAGCTTTCTTT.

This clone has only a few counts. V and J are TRBV5-1 and TRBJ2-7; the D gene is possibly TRBD2 (6 bases). The CDR3 is 14 amino acids. The V end lost 4 bases, the J end lost 0 bases, and 11 bases lay between the germline ends. The germline gives CDR1 SGHRS, CDR2 YFSETQ. The CDR3 reads CASSAGRSSYEQYF. The DNA of the CDR3 is TGCGCCAGCAGCGCGGGACGGAGCTCCTACGAGCAGTACTTC.

J is TRBJ2-1 and V is TRBV11-2; D gene unclear. CDR1 is SGHAT and CDR2 is FQNNGV in the germline V gene. Trimming took 5 bases from V and 8 from J, leaving 19 bases between them. CDR3 length: 15 amino acids. The CDR3 reads CASSPTVKRSDEQFF. In nucleotides, the CDR3 is TGTGCCAGCAGCCCCACGGTTAAGAGGTCCGATGAGCAGTTCTTC.

A single count supports this clone. The rearrangement uses TRBV4-1 and TRBJ1-1; TRBD1 might be the D (5 bases). The germline V gene has CDR1 MGHRA and CDR2 YSYEKL. The CDR3 consists of 16 residues. V was trimmed by 1 base and J by 2 bases, leaving 14 bases between them. The CDR3 sequence is CASSQVLGRENTEAFF. The CDR3 DNA reads as TGCGCCAGCAGCCAAGTCCTGGGGCGGGAAAACACTGAAGCTTTCTTT.